This section outlines one T cell receptor beta chain sequence together with its context. These data come from a study of human T cells and chemical hapten exposure. Overall study context: Application of 0.01% DPC to the upper back was done by patch test, with a reading at 6 days.

CDR1 MDHEN and CDR2 SYDVKM come from the germline V gene. The CDR3 totals 15 residues. Deletions cut 6 bases from V and 2 bases from J, with 13 bases between. Time point specified: pre-sensitization, week 0. Treatment noted: therapeutic diphenylcyclopropenone sensitization with weekly scalp DPC. Unfractionated whole blood was the source from which total RNA was extracted. TCRdb reprocessed the RACE reads via MiXCR and lists one record per CDR3 protein. The sample records under 50,000 distinct CDR3 sequences, 7.5% to 8% being singletons. This sequence originates from a woman in her forties or fifties with alopecia areata. Some clones in this sample may be carry-over from other donors' samples. This chain uses TRBV28 with TRBJ2-2; D is perhaps TRBD2 (6 bases). The sequencing here drew on whole blood, taken in connection with sensitization to the hapten diphenylcyclopropenone (DPC). For the CDR3, the DNA is TGTGCCAGCAGGGGGAGGACAACCAACACCGGGGAGCTGTTTTTT. It is translated as CASRGRTTNTGELFF.